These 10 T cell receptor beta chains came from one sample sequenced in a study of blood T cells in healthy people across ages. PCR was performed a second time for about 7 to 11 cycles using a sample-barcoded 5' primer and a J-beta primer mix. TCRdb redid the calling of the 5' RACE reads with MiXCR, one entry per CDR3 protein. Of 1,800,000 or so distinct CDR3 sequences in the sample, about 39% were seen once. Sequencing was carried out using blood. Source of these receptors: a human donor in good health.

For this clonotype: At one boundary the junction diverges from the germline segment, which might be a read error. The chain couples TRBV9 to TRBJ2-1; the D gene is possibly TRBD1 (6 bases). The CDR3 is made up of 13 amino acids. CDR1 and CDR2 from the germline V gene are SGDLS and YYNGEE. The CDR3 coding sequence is TGTGCCAGCAGCGAACAGGGACGGGATGAGCAGGTCTTC. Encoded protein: CASSEQGRDEQVF.

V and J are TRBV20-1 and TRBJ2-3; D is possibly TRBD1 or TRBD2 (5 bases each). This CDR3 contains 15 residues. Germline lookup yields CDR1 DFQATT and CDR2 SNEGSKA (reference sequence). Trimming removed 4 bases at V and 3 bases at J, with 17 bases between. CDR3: CSATGYRGLTDTQYF. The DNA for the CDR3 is TGCAGTGCTACTGGTTATCGGGGCCTAACAGATACGCAGTATTTT.

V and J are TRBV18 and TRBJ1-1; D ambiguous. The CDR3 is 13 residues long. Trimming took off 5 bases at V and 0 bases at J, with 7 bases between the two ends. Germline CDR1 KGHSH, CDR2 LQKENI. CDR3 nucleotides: TGTGCCAGCTCAGGCTCCATGAACACTGAAGCTTTCTTT. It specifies CASSGSMNTEAFF.

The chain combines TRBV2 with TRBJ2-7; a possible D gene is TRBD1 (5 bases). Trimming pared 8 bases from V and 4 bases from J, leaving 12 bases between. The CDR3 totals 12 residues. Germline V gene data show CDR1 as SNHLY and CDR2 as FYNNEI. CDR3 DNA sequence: TGTGCCAGCTTAACAGGACAATACGAGCAGTACTTC. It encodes CASLTGQYEQYF.

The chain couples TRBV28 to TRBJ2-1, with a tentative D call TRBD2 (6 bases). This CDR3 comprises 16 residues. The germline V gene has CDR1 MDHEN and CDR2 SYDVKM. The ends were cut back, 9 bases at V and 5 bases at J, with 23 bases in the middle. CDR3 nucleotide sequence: TGTGCCAGTTTAAAAATCGGAGGGCTTTTAAACAATGAGCAGTTCTTC. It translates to CASLKIGGLLNNEQFF.

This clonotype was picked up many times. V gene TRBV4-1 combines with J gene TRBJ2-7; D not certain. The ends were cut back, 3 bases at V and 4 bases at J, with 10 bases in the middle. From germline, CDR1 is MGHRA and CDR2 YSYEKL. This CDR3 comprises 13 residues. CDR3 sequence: CASSQETAYEQYF. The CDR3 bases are TGCGCCAGCAGCCAGGAAACAGCGTACGAGCAGTACTTC.

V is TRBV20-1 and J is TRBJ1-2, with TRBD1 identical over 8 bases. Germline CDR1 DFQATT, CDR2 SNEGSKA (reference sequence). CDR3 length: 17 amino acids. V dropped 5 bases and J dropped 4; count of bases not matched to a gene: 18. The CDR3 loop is CSAPIFTGGLSLYGYTF. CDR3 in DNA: TGCAGTGCTCCTATTTTCACAGGGGGTTTGAGCCTCTATGGCTACACCTTC.

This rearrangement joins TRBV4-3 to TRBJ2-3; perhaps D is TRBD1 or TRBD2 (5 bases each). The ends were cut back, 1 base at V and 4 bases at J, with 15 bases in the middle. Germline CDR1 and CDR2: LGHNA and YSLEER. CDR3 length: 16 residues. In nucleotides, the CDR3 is TGCGCCAGCAGCCAAGGCTCAGGGAGACTCTCAGATACGCAGTATTTT. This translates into CASSQGSGRLSDTQYF.

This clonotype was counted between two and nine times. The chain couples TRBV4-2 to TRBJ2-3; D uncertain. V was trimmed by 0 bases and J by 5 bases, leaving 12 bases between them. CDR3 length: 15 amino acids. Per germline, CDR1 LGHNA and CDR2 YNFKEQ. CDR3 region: CASSQDSQRIDTQYF. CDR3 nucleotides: TGTGCCAGCAGCCAAGATTCCCAGCGTATAGATACGCAGTATTTT.

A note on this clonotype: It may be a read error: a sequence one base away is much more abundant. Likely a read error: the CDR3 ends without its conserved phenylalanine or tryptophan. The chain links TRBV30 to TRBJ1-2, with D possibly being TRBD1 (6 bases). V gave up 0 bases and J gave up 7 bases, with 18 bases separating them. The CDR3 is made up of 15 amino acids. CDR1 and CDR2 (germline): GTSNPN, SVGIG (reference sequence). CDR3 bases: TGTGCCTGGAGTGTAATCGCAGGGGAACTTCGTGGCTACACCCTC. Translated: CAWSVIAGELRGYTL.